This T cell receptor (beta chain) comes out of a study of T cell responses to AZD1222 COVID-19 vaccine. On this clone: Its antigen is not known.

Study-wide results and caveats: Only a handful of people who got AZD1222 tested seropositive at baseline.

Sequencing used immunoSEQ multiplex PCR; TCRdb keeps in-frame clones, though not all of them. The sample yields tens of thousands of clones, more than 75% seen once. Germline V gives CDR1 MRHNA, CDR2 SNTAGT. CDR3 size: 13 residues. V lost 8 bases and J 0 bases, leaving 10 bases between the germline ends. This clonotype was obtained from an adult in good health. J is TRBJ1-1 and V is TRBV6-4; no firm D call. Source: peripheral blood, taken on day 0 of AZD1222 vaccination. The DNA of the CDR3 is TGTGCCAGCCCAAGCCTCTTGAACACTGAAGCTTTCTTT. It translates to CASPSLLNTEAFF.